The next 2 T cell receptor beta chains were all read from a single sample in a study of blood T cell repertoires in COVID-19. Profiled with immunoSEQ multiplex PCR; TCRdb holds only in-frame clones, not every one. In the table there are about 74,000 clones, around 75% of which are singletons. Sequencing was performed on peripheral blood. The receptor source for this set is a man aged 65-85 years with acute or convalescent COVID-19.

The V call is TRBV11-3, the J call TRBJ2-4; 7 nucleotides line up with TRBD1. J gave up 8 bases and V 1 base, and 2 bases lay outside the gene matches. This CDR3 has 13 residues. The germline gives CDR1 SGHNT, CDR2 YENEEA. In nucleotides, the CDR3 is TGTGCCAGCAGCTTAGGGCAGGGGGACATTCAGTACTTC. Amino acids: CASSLGQGDIQYF.

The V gene is TRBV12-3 or TRBV12-4, the J gene TRBJ2-1; unclear D gene. Trimming stripped 11 bases from V and 0 bases from J, with 11 bases between. The CDR3 has 13 residues. For the CDR3, the DNA is TGTGCCCTCGGAGACTTCTCCTACAATGAGCAGTTCTTC. The encoded protein is CALGDFSYNEQFF.